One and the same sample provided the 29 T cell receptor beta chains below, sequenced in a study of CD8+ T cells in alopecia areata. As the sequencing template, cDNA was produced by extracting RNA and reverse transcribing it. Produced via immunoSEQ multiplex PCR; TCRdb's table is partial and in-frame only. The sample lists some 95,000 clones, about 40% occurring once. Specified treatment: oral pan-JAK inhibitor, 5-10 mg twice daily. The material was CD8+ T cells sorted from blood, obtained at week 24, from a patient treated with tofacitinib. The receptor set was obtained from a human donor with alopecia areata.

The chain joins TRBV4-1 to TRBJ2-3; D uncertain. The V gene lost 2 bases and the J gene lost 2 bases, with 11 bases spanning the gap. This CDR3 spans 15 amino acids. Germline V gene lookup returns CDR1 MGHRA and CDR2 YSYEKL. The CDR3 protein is CASSQWSSNTDTQYF. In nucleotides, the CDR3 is TGCGCCAGCAGCCAATGGTCCTCGAACACAGATACGCAGTATTTT.

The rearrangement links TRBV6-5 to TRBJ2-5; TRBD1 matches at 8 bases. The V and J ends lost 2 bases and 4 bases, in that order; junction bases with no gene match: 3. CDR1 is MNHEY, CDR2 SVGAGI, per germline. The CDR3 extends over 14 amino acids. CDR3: CASSYGRGRETQYF. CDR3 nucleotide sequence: TGTGCCAGCAGTTACGGCAGGGGGCGAGAGACCCAGTACTTC.

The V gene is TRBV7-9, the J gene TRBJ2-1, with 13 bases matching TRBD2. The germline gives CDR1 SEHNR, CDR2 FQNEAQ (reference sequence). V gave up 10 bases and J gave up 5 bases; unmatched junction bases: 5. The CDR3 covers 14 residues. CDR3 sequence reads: CATTGTSGNNEQFF. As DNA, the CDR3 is TGTGCCACCACCGGGACTAGCGGGAACAATGAGCAGTTCTTC.

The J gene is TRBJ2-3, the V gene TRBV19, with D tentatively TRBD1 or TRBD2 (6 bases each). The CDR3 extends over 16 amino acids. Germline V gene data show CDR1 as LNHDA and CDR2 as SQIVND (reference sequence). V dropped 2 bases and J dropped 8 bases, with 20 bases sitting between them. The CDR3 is CASSIIIARGGGTQYF. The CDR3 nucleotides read TGTGCCAGTAGTATAATCATAGCGCGAGGGGGAGGTACGCAGTATTTT.

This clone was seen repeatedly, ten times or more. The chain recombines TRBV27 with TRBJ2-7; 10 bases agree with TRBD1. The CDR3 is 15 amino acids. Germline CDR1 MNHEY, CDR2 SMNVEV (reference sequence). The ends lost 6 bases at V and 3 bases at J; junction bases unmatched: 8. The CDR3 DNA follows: TGTGCCAGCAGCCTCCCGGGACAGGGGATCTACGAGCAGTACTTC. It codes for CASSLPGQGIYEQYF.

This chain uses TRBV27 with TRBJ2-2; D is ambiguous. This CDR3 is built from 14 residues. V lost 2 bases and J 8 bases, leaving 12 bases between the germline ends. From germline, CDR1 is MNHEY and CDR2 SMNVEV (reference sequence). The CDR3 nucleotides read TGTGCCAGCAGTTTAGGGTGGACGGCGGGGGAGCTGTTTTTT. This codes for CASSLGWTAGELFF.

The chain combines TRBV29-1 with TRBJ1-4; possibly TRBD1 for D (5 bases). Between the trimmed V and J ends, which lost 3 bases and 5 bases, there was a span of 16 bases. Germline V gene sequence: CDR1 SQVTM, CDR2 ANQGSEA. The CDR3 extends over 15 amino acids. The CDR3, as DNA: TGCAGCGTTGAGATAGCGGGACTCACGAATGAAAAACTGTTTTTT. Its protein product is CSVEIAGLTNEKLFF.

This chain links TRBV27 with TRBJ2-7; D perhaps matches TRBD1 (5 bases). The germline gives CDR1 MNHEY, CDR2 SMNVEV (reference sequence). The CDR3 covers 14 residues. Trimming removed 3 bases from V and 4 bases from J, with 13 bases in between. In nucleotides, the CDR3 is TGTGCCAGCAGTTTGGGTAGGGGTTGGTACGAGCAGTACTTC. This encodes CASSLGRGWYEQYF.

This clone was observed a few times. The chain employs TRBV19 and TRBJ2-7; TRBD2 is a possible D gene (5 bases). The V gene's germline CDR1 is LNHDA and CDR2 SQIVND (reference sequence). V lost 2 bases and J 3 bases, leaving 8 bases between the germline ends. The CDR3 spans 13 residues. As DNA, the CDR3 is TGTGCCAGTAGTATATCGGGGTTCTACGAGCAGTACTTC. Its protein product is CASSISGFYEQYF.

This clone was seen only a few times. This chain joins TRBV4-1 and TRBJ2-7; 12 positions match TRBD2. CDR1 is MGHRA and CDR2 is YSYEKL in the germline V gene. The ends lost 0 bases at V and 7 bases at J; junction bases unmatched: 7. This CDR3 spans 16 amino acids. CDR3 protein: CASSQDERTSGDEQYF. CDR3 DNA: TGCGCCAGCAGCCAAGATGAGCGGACTAGCGGGGATGAGCAGTACTTC.

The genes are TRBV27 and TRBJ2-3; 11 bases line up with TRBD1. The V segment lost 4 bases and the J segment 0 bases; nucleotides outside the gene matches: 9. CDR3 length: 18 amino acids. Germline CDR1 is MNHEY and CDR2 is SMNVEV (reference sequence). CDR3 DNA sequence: TGTGCCAGCAGTTCCCTCCGGGACAGGGGGTCCAGCACAGATACGCAGTATTTT. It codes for CASSSLRDRGSSTDTQYF.

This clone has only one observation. CDR3 DNA: TGTGCCAGCAGCTTAGGGACAGGGGAGAACTCCTACAATGAGCAGTTCTTC. Translation: CASSLGTGENSYNEQFF. The genes are TRBV7-6 and TRBJ2-1; 9 bases agree with TRBD1. CDR1 SGHVS and CDR2 FNYEAQ come from the germline V gene. The CDR3 is 17 residues long. V gave up 1 base and J gave up 0 bases; unmatched junction bases: 4.

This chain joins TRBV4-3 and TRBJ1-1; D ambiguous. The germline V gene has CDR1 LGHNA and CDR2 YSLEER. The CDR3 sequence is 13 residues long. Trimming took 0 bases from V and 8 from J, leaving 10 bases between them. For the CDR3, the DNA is TGCGCCAGCAGCCAAGAGGTTGGGGAGGAAGCTTTCTTT. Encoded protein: CASSQEVGEEAFF.

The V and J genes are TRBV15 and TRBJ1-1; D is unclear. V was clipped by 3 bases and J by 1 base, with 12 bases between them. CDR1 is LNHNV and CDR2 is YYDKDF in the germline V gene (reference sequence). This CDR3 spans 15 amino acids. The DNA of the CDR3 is TGTGCCACCAGCAGGTCGGGAGCACGGAACACTGAAGCTTTCTTT. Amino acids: CATSRSGARNTEAFF. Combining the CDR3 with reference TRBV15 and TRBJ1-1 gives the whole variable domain DAMVIQNPRYQVTQFGKPVTLSCSQTLNHNVMYWYQQKSSQAPKLLFHYYDKDFNNEADTPDNFQSRRPNTSFCFLDIRSPGLGDTAMYLCATSRSGARNTEAFFGQGTRLTVV.

CDR3 DNA sequence: TGTGCCAGCAGTTACTCAGGACAGGGAGGAGACGAGCAGTACTTC. This gives the protein CASSYSGQGGDEQYF. The chain carries TRBV6-5 and TRBJ2-7, with 8 bases identical to TRBD1. Germline loops: CDR1 MNHEY, CDR2 SVGAGI. There are 15 residues in the CDR3. The V segment lost 0 bases and the J segment 5 bases; nucleotides outside the gene matches: 6.

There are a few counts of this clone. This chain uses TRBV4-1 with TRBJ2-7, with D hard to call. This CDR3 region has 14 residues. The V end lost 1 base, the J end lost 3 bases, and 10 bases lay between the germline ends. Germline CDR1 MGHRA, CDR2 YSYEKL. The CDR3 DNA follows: TGCGCCAGCAGCCAAGTGGGCAGATTCTACGAGCAGTACTTC. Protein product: CASSQVGRFYEQYF.

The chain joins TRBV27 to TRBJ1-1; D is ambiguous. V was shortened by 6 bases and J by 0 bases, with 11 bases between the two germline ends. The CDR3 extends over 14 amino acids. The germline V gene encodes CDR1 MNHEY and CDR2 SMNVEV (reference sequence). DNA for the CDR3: TGTGCCAGCAGCGTCCGAGGATTGAACACTGAAGCTTTCTTT. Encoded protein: CASSVRGLNTEAFF.

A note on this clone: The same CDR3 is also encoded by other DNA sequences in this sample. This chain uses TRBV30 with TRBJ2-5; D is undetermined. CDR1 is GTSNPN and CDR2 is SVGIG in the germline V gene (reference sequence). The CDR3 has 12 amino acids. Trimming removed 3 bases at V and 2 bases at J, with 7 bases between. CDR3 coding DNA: TGTGCCTGGAGCCCAGGACAAGAGACCCAGTACTTC. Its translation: CAWSPGQETQYF.

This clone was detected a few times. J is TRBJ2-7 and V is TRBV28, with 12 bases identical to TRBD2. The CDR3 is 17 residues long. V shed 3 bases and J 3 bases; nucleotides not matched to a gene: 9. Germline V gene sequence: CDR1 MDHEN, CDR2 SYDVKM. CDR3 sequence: CASSFGSSGLAGYEQYF. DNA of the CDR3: TGTGCCAGCAGTTTTGGATCGTCGGGACTAGCGGGCTACGAGCAGTACTTC.

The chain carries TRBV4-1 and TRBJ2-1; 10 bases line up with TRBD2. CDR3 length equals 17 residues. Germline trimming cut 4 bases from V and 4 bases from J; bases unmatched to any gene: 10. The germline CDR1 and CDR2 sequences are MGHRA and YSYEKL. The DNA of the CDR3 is TGCGCCAGCAGCCCCTCGGGAGCGGGAGGGGGTTACAATGAGCAGTTCTTC. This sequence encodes CASSPSGAGGGYNEQFF.

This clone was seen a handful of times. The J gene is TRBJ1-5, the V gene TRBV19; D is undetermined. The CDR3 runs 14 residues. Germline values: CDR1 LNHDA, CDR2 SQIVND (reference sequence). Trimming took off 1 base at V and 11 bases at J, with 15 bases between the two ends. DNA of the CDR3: TGTGCCAGTAGTATAGGTGCAGGTAGTCAAGCCCAGCATTTT. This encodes CASSIGAGSQAQHF.

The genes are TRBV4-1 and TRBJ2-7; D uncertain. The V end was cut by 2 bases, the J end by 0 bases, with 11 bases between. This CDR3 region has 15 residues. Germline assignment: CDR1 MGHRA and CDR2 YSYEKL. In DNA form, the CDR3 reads TGCGCCAGCAGCCAATTCCACCCTAGCTCCTACGAGCAGTACTTC. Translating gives CASSQFHPSSYEQYF.

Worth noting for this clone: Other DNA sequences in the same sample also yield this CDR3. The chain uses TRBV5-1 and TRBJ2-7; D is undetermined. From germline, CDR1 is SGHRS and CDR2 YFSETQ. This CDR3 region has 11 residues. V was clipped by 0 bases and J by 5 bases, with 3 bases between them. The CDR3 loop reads CASSLGDEQYF. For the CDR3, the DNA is TGCGCCAGCAGCTTGGGGGACGAGCAGTACTTC. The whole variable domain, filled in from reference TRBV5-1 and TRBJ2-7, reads KAGVTQTPRYLIKTRGQQVTLSCSPISGHRSVSWYQQTPGQGLQFLFEYFSETQRNKGNFPGRFSGRQFSNSRSEMNVSTLELGDSALYLCASSLGDEQYFGPGTRLTVT.

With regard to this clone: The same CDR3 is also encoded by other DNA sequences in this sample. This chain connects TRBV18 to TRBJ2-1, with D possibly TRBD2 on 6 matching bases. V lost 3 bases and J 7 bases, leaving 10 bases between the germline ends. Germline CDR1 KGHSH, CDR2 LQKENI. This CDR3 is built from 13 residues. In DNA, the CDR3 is TGTGCCAGCTCACCCTCGCGGGGTAATGAGCAGTTCTTC. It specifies CASSPSRGNEQFF.

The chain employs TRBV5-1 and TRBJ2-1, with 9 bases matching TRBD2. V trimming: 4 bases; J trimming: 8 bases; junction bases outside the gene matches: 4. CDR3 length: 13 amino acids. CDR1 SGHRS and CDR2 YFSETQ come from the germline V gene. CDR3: CASSLTSGYEQFF. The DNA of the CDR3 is TGCGCCAGCAGCCTGACTAGCGGCTATGAGCAGTTCTTC.

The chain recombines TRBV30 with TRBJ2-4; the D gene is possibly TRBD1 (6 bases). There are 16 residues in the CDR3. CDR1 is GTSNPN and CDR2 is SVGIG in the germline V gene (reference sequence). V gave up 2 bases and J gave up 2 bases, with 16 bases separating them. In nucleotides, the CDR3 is TGTGCCTGGAGTCTGGGGGCGTCTTCTCCCAAAAACATTCAGTACTTC. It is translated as CAWSLGASSPKNIQYF.

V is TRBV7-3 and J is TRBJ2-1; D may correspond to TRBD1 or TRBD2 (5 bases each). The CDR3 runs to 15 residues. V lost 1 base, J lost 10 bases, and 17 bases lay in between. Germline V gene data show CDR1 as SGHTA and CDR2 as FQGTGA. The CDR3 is CASSLNPRGPNEQFF. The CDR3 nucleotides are TGTGCCAGCAGCTTAAACCCTCGGGGCCCCAACGAGCAGTTCTTC.

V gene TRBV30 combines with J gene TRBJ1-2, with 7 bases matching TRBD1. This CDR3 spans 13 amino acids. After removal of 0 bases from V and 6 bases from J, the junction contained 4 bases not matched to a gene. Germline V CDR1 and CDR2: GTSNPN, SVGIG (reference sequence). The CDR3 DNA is TGTGCCTGGAGTGTACTGGGGACAGATGGCTACACCTTC. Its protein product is CAWSVLGTDGYTF.

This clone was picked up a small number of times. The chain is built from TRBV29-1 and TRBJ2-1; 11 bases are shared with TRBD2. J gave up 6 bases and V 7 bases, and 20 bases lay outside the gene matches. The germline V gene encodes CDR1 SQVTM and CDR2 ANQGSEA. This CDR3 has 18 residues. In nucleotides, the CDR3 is TGCAGCGGACAACAGGGGGCTAGCGGGAGGTCCTATTTCAATGAGCAGTTCTTC. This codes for CSGQQGASGRSYFNEQFF.